Listed below are T cell receptor beta chains from one sample, sequenced in a study of vaccination effects on CD4 cells after COVID-19. Clones were sequenced by immunoSEQ multiplex PCR, and TCRdb holds only the in-frame ones, with some missing. The table records about 28,000 clones, roughly 74% of them present only once. Antigens of these TCRs are unknown. Sequences were derived from CD4+ T cells from PBMCs cultured with HCoV-NL63 spike peptides, sampled after COVID-19 vaccination. The receptors derive from a human donor who received a COVID-19 vaccine. The conserved cysteine and the conserved F or W are not part of the CDR3 here. Rows may omit the clone size; those that give it use once, few, many or a size class.

J gene	clone size	V gene	CDR3 protein
TRBJ2-7	few	TRBV3-1/TRBV3-2	ASSQVGFWY
TRBJ2-7	-	TRBV5-8	ASSLDTGGSSYEQY
TRBJ2-2	-	TRBV5-1	ASSRVPPRAANTGELF
TRBJ2-7	-	TRBV29-1	SVAQYSGMGEQY
TRBJ2-5	-	TRBV7-9	ASRRTSEGQTTQY
TRBJ1-2	-	TRBV6-5	ASSNRDRGVGYT
TRBJ2-2	once	TRBV7-2	ASRRGTSGVTGELF
TRBJ2-5	-	TRBV19	ASSTRGGTETQY
TRBJ2-3	-	TRBV6-5	ATRTSVTDTQY
TRBJ2-3	once	TRBV4-1	ASSQPGLAGAADTQY
TRBJ1-3	-	TRBV6-1	ASSESIPGNTIY
TRBJ2-2	-	TRBV5-4	ASSPPGLANTGELF
TRBJ2-7	-	TRBV6-5	ASRQQGASPYEQY
TRBJ1-2	-	TRBV24-1	ATSDRVYGYT
TRBJ2-1	-	TRBV14	ASSQLGRGFDNEQF
TRBJ1-1	-	TRBV5-6	ASSPPSRATEAF
TRBJ2-7	-	TRBV7-2	ASSAGGPLGEQY
TRBJ2-7	-	TRBV3-1/TRBV3-2	ASSQGKRSSYEQY
TRBJ2-3	-	TRBV23-1	ASSQPHCGRSTDTQY
TRBJ1-5	few	TRBV5-1	ASSPGQAGQPQH
TRBJ1-3	-	TRBV4-1	ASSQGTGTPYTIY
TRBJ2-7	-	TRBV10-2	ASSEAHTRNEQY
TRBJ2-1	-	TRBV10-2	ASKIAGATRNEQF
TRBJ2-7	-	TRBV24-1	ATSDFRVDEQY
TRBJ2-3	-	TRBV7-2	ASSYPRGSDSTQY
TRBJ1-1	-	TRBV6-2/TRBV6-3	ASSYYRRGTEAF
TRBJ2-3	-	TRBV18	ASSPPGTVTDTQY
TRBJ1-1	-	TRBV21-1	ASSKCVNTEAF
TRBJ2-2	-	TRBV6-5	ASNRGGKTGELF
TRBJ1-1	-	TRBV11-2	ASSSRRVNTEAF
TRBJ1-2	few	TRBV6-5	ASSYSTYNGYT
TRBJ2-7	-	TRBV9	ASSGGSLGEQY
TRBJ1-3	-	TRBV18	ASSPRTTGNTIY
TRBJ1-6	few	TRBV5-5	ASSSAPHNNSPLH
TRBJ1-1	few	TRBV6-2/TRBV6-3	ASSYSILRGQGAF
TRBJ1-3	-	TRBV18	ASSQDRADTIY
TRBJ1-4	few	TRBV5-1	ASSMQQGVREKLF
TRBJ1-5	-	TRBV6-6	ASSTGTGVNQPQH
TRBJ2-5	-	TRBV30	AWSDNWQTETQY
TRBJ2-7	-	TRBV5-1	ASSSTDRGSYEQY
TRBJ2-3	-	TRBV7-8	ASSLVGQTTDTQY
TRBJ1-2	-	TRBV6-6	ASSQDGDYGYT
TRBJ2-2	-	TRBV20-1	SASPLNTGELF
TRBJ2-5	-	TRBV5-1	ASSWGLQETQY
TRBJ1-6	-	TRBV28	ATIYPRQPLH
TRBJ2-7	-	TRBV10-3	AISETQGSGQY
TRBJ2-1	-	TRBV7-9	ASSQGLVDEQF
TRBJ2-7	once	TRBV6-2/TRBV6-3	ASSWDPLVYEQY
TRBJ2-1	-	TRBV5-1	ASSLAGGAYNEQF
TRBJ1-5	-	TRBV4-1	ASSQDRPLSNQPQH
TRBJ2-3	-	TRBV2	ASSENPSRGRDTQY